Reported below is one TCR beta chain. CDR3 size: 16 residues. V was pared by 0 bases and J by 0 bases, with 10 bases between. CDR1 and CDR2 (germline): SGDLS, YYNGEE. PCR used 60 Vbeta primers and 13 Jbeta primers. The assay was immunoSEQ multiplex PCR, and TCRdb's table has in-frame clones only and misses some. The sample yields around 130,000 clones, approximately 82% seen once. The data derive from a study of cytomegalovirus exposure and HLA in healthy donors. The sequence derives from a boy aged 2-9 years in good health and CMV-seronegative. The chain joins TRBV9 to TRBJ1-3, with TRBD1 as a possible D gene (6 bases). The specimen sequenced was PBMCs. This chain's CDR3 is CASSVGTGNSGNTIYF. The DNA for the CDR3 is TGTGCCAGCAGCGTAGGCACAGGGAACTCTGGAAACACCATATATTTT.